This T cell receptor beta chain was captured by sequencing in a study of T-cell reconstitution after alpha-beta-depleted transplantation in children. Study findings and constraints: Certain patients had high TCRbeta diversity at day 60, and it came from recipient T cells and thymic progenitors that survived. Fresh T-cell production supplied most of the T-cell counts and diversity seen one year after transplant. About two months after transplant, alpha-beta T cells reportedly came from several hundred expanded graft clones.

This CDR3 is 12 amino acids long. Germline-derived CDR1 and CDR2 are LNHDA and SQIVND (reference sequence). Molecular barcoding with unique molecular identifiers was used for the TCRbeta library. MiXCR was run by TCRdb on the PCR reads, yielding one entry per CDR3 protein. This table holds about 830,000 distinct CDR3 sequences, about 16% found once. In the case of this clonotype: Its target is not known.

This clonotype was sampled from a male patient between 5 and 17 years old who had a stem cell transplant for acute lymphoblastic leukemia, so the T cells may come from the graft donor. The rearrangement links TRBV19 to TRBJ2-7; TRBD1 matches 8 bases. The source was PBMCs, mostly from graft donor cells, collected 360 days after TCRalphabeta/CD19-depleted stem cell transplant. The CDR3 spells CATGTGSYEQYF. For the CDR3, the DNA is TGTGCAACCGGGACAGGATCCTACGAGCAGTACTTC. The whole variable domain, filled in from reference TRBV19 and TRBJ2-7, reads DGGITQSPKYLFRKEGQNVTLSCEQNLNHDAMYWYRQDPGQGLRLIYYSQIVNDFQKGDIAEGYSVSREKKESFPLTVTSAQKNPTAFYLCATGTGSYEQYFGPGTRLTVT.